This TCR beta chain came from a study of T-cell memory formation after mild COVID-19 (dated by TCRdb to 2020 to 2022). Turning to the overall study: TCR sequence clusters from the two donors were largely donor specific. Two young, previously healthy adult volunteers made up the cohort, one male and one female. In two donors, T-cell clones that expanded and contracted after mild COVID-19 were tracked by sequencing TCRalpha and TCRbeta repertoires over time.

Study-wide findings and limitations: Whether the second-wave clones peaking on day 37 were SARS-CoV-2 specific was not confirmed. The study included only a couple of mild cases, and larger cohorts that include severe cases with pre-infection samples were judged to be necessary. Some responding clones were detected in pre-infection memory, which suggested that pre-existing cross-reactive memory T cells had joined the SARS-CoV-2 response. Contracting CD4+ clones turned up mainly in the CM and EM memory subsets, whereas EMRA was where CD8+ clones were enriched. From day 15 to 85, contracting clones showed balanced CD4/CD8 phenotypes, whereas a second wave of clones that expanded from day 15 to 37 leaned towards CD4+.

Comments on this clonotype: Its antigen is currently not known. No per-base quality is available; no much larger clone lies one base away.

The listed sequencing device is Illumina NovaSeq 6000. TCRalpha and TCRbeta cDNA libraries were constructed by 5'RACE with constant-segment primers, with sample barcodes and unique molecular identifiers being introduced. RNA was extracted from every sample with Trizol reagent. Library amplification was performed in two PCR steps, and a second sample barcode and Illumina TruSeq adapters were introduced in the second step. Sequencing of libraries was performed on an Illumina NovaSeq with 2 x 150 bp paired-end reads. Processing in the source paper ran as follows. Demultiplexing of reads and collapsing into UMI-guided consensus sequences were performed with migec v1.2.7. Using mixcr v2.1.11, UMI consensuses were aligned to TRA and TRB V and J templates and then assembled into clonotypes. A clonotype was counted as expanded or contracted only if both edgeR and NoisET called the change significant, with noise models trained on biological replicates. For edgeR calls, a false discovery rate-adjusted p below 0.01 and a log2 fold-change threshold of 1 were applied. As an exploratory analysis of dynamics, max-normalized trajectories of the 1000 most abundant clonotypes were examined with PCA combined with hierarchical clustering. Separately sequenced CD4+ and CD8+ repertoires were used to assign the CD4 or CD8 phenotype of responding clones. TCRdb took the public reads, trimmed them with fastp at Q25, ran MiXCR for clone calling and kept in-frame beta chains. When rows share a CDR3 protein, they turn into one entry using the most common DNA and genes. The V and J calls were determined by TCRdb, not by the authors. For this sample there are around 390,000 distinct CDR3 sequences; 15% to 20% appear just once. Of the sample, 20% to 25% is held by the ten largest clones.

Including the terminal cysteine and phenylalanine, the CDR3 comprises 12 residues. Only the CDR3 part of the read is kept: 36 bases, read in frame from the first base. The germline V gene sets CDR1 to SNHLY and CDR2 to FYNNEI. The junction carries 3 bases between V and J, which are trimmed by 8 bases and 1 base respectively. Ficoll-Paque density gradient centrifugation was used to isolate PBMCs. The sequencing sample was made of PBMCs or a T cell subset sorted from them (not recorded which). The sequence joins TRBV2 to TRBJ2-6, with no confident D gene call. This clonotype was sampled from a man aged 18 to 29 who had mild COVID-19 (a few samples of this study predate the infection). The sample titles of this study are shuffled in the database, so cell type and time point are left out; the donor was told from shared clones. CDR3 loop: CASRSGANVLTF. The DNA sequence reads TGTGCCAGCCGTTCTGGGGCCAACGTCCTGACTTTC.